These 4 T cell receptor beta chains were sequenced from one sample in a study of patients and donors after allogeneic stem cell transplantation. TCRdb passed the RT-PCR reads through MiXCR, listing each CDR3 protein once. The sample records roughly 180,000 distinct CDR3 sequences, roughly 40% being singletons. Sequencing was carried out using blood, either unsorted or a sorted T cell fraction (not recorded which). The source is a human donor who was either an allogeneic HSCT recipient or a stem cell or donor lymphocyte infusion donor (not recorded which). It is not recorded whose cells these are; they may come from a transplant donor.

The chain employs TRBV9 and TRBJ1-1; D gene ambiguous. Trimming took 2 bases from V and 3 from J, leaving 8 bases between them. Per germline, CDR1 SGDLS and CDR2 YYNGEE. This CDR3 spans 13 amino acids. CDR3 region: CASSVGSHTEAFF. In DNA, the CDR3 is TGTGCCAGCAGCGTTGGGTCTCACACTGAAGCTTTCTTT.

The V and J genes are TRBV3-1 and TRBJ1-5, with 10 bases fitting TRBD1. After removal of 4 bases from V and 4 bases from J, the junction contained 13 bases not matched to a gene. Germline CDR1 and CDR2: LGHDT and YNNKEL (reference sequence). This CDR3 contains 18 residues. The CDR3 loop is CASSLSRPGTGANQPQHF. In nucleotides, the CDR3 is TGTGCCAGCAGCCTAAGCCGCCCCGGGACAGGGGCAAATCAGCCCCAGCATTTT.

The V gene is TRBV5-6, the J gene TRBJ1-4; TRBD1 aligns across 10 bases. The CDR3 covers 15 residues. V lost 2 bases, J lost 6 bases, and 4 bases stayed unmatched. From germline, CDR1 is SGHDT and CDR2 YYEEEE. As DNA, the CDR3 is TGTGCCAGCAGCTTATCCGGGACAGGGGATGAAAAACTGTTTTTT. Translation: CASSLSGTGDEKLFF.

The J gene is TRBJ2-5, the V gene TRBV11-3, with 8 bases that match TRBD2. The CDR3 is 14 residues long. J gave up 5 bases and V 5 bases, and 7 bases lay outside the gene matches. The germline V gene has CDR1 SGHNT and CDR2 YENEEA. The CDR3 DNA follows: TGTGCCAGCAGCGCCGGGACTAGACAGGAGACCCAGTACTTC. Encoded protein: CASSAGTRQETQYF.